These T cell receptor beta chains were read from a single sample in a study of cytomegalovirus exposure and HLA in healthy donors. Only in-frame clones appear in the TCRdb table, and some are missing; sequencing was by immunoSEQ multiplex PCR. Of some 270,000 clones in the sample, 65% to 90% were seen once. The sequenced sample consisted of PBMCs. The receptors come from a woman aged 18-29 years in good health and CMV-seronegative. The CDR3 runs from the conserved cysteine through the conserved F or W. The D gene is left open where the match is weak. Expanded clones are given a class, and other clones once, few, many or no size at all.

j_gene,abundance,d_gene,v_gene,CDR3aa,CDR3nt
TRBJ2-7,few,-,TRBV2,CASSYYEQYF,TGTGCCAGCAGTTACTACGAGCAGTACTTC
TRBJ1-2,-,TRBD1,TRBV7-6,CASSPRTGGSYGYTF,TGTGCCAGCAGCCCCCGAACAGGGGGTAGCTATGGCTACACCTTC
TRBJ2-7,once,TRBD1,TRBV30,CAWSTGQGPYEQYF,TGTGCCTGGAGCACAGGACAGGGTCCCTACGAGCAGTACTTC
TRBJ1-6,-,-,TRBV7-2,CAARRGSGDSPLHF,TGTGCCGCCAGGAGAGGGTCCGGGGATTCACCCCTCCACTTT
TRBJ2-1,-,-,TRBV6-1,CASKTGGRNEQFF,TGTGCCAGCAAAACGGGGGGCCGAAATGAGCAGTTCTTC
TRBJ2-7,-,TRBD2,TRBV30,CAWMGGSDAQYF,TGTGCCTGGATGGGGGGGTCAGACGCGCAGTACTTC
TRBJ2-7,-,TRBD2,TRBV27,CASSTGLADFYEQYF,TGTGCCAGCAGTACGGGACTAGCGGACTTCTACGAGCAGTACTTC
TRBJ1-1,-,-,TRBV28,CASSPPEAAVLLAFF,TGTGCCAGCAGTCCGCCGGAGGCGGCGGTTCTATTGGCTTTCTTT
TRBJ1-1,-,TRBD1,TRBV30,CAWRTGGLMNTEAFF,TGTGCCTGGAGAACAGGGGGACTCATGAACACTGAAGCTTTCTTT
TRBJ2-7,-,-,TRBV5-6,CASSSQDYLSYEQYF,TGTGCCAGCAGCTCACAGGACTACCTCTCCTACGAGCAGTACTTC
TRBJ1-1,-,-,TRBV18,CASSPDTGSAFF,TGTGCCAGCTCACCGGATACAGGGAGCGCTTTCTTT
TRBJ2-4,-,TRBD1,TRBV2,CASSGGQLAKNIQYF,TGTGCCAGCAGTGGGGGACAGCTAGCCAAAAACATTCAGTACTTC
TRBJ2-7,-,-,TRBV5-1,CASSNKLGSLSYEQYF,TGCGCCAGCAGCAATAAGCTAGGCAGTCTCTCCTACGAGCAGTACTTC
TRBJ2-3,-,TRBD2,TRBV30,CACLAGEVLTDTQYF,TGTGCCTGCCTAGCGGGAGAAGTATTGACAGATACGCAGTATTTT
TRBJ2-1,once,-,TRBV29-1,CSVGLDRNEQFF,TGCAGCGTTGGACTAGACCGCAATGAGCAGTTCTTC
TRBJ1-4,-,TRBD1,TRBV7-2,CASSSGQGIRGEKLFF,TGTGCCAGCAGCTCGGGACAGGGGATAAGAGGGGAAAAACTGTTTTTT
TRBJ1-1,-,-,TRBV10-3,CAISLQGTEAFF,TGTGCCATCAGCCTCCAGGGCACTGAAGCTTTCTTT
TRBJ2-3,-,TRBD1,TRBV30,CAWSVRVDRGRTDTQYF,TGTGCCTGGAGTGTACGGGTAGACAGGGGCCGGACAGATACGCAGTATTTT
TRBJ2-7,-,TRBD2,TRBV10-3,CAITGGPGLADYEQYF,TGTGCCATCACCGGGGGGCCGGGACTAGCCGACTACGAGCAGTACTTC
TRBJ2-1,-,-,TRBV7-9,CASSQALHSYNEQFF,TGTGCCAGCAGCCAAGCACTTCACTCCTACAATGAGCAGTTCTTC
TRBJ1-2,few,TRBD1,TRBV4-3,CASSQTGLGYGYTF,TGCGCCAGCAGCCAGACAGGGCTCGGCTATGGCTACACCTTC
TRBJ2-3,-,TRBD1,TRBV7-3,CASSLTRVGRGSDTQYF,TGTGCCAGCAGCTTAACCCGGGTGGGCAGGGGGTCAGATACGCAGTATTTT
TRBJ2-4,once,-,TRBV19,CASSIFENIQYF,TGTGCCAGTAGTATCTTCGAAAACATTCAGTACTTC
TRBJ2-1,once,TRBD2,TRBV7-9,CASSHTGLAGGQWNSEQFF,TGTGCCAGCAGCCACACGGGACTAGCGGGGGGGCAATGGAACAGTGAGCAGTTCTTC
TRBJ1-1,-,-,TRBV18,CASSPGDALTAFF,TGTGCCAGCTCACCAGGAGACGCGCTTACAGCTTTCTTT
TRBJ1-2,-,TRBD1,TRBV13,CASSFRGRVYGYTF,TGTGCCAGCAGCTTCAGGGGGCGGGTCTATGGCTACACCTTC
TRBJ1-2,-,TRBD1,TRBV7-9,CASSLGTGENTF,TGTGCCAGCAGCTTAGGGACAGGGGAGAACACCTTC
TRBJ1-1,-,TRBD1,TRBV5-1,CASSLRQGVRTEAFF,TGCGCCAGCAGCCTACGACAGGGAGTGAGGACTGAAGCTTTCTTT
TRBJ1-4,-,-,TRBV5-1,CASSPDGGRTEKLFF,TGCGCCAGCAGCCCGGACGGGGGGCGGACTGAAAAACTGTTTTTT
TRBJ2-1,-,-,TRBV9,CASSVKEGLYNEQFF,TGTGCCAGCAGCGTAAAGGAGGGCCTCTACAATGAGCAGTTCTTC
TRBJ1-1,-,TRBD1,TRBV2,CASLLGGASEAFF,TGTGCCAGTTTATTAGGGGGCGCGAGTGAAGCTTTCTTT
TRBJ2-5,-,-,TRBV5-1,CASSSQGTKETQYF,TGCGCCAGCAGCTCACAGGGTACAAAAGAGACCCAGTACTTC
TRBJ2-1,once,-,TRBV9,CASSADSADNEQFF,TGTGCCAGCAGCGCCGACAGTGCTGACAATGAGCAGTTCTTC
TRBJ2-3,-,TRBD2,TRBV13,CASSLSERGGYTDTQYF,TGTGCCAGCAGCTTATCTGAGCGGGGGGGCTACACAGATACGCAGTATTTT
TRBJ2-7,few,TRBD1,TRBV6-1,CASSERQGNLYEQYF,TGTGCCAGCAGTGAGCGACAGGGGAATCTTTACGAGCAGTACTTC
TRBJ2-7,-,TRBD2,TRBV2,CASLFAGGAGEQYF,TGTGCCAGCCTGTTTGCGGGGGGCGCGGGGGAGCAGTACTTC
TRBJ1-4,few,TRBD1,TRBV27,CASSSGTGLEKLFF,TGTGCCAGCAGTTCCGGGACAGGGCTTGAAAAACTGTTTTTT
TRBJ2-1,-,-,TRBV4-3,CASSLDRGSYNEQFF,TGCGCCAGCAGCCTTGACAGAGGCTCCTACAATGAGCAGTTCTTC
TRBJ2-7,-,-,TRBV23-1,CASSQSVREQYF,TGCGCCAGCAGTCAATCCGTGAGGGAGCAGTACTTC
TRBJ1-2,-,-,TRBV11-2,CASSLSPGGPGVNYGYTF,TGTGCCAGCAGCTTATCCCCCGGCGGACCAGGGGTTAACTATGGCTACACCTTC
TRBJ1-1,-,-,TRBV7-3,CASSLLGSTEAFF,TGTGCCAGCAGCTTATTGGGGAGCACTGAAGCTTTCTTT
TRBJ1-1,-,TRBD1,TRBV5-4,CASSPRDRGFTEAFF,TGTGCCAGCAGCCCCCGGGACAGGGGTTTCACTGAAGCTTTCTTT
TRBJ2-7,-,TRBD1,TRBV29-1,CSVEGGQGATEQYF,TGCAGCGTTGAAGGGGGACAGGGGGCGACCGAGCAGTACTTC
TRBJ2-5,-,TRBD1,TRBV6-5,CASSSPGQGSKETQYF,TGTGCCAGCAGTTCCCCGGGACAGGGCTCTAAAGAGACCCAGTACTTC